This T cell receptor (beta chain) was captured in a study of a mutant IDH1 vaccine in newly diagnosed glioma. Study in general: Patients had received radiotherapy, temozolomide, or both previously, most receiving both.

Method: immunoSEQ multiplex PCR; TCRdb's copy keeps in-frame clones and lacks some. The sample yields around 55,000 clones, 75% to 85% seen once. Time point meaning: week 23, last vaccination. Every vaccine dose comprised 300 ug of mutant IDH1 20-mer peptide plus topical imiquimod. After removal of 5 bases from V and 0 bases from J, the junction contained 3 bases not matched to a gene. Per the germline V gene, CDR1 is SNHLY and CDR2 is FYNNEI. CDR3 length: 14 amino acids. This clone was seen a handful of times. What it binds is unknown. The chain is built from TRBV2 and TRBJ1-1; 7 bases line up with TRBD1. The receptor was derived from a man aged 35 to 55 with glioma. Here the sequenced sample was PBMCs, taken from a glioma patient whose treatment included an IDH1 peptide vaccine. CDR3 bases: TGTGCCAGCAGTTTCAGGGGGTTGAACACTGAAGCTTTCTTT. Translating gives CASSFRGLNTEAFF.